These 23 T cell receptor beta chains originate from one sample sequenced in a study of radiation and T cells in renal cell carcinoma. Some clones are missing from TCRdb's copy, which holds only in-frame ones; the method was immunoSEQ multiplex PCR. The sample yields some 150,000 clones, roughly 87% seen once. Time point defined: blood 2 weeks post-SBRT. Treatment described: 15 Gy SBRT to primary tumor, nephrectomy 4 weeks later. This material consisted of blood, taken from a patient whose treatment included radiotherapy and nephrectomy. Receptor source: a woman between 45 and 60 years old with renal cell carcinoma.

The chain has TRBV4-3 and TRBJ1-2; D is perhaps TRBD1 (5 bases). The length of the CDR3 is 16 residues. The germline CDR1 and CDR2 sequences are LGHNA and YSLEER. V lost 2 bases, J lost 4 bases, and 17 bases lay in between. The CDR3 reads CASSQSLAGSFYGYTF. CDR3 nucleotide sequence: TGCGCCAGCAGCCAATCCCTCGCAGGGAGCTTCTATGGCTACACCTTC.

This rearrangement joins TRBV19 to TRBJ1-5; TRBD1 is a possible D gene (6 bases). This CDR3 spans 14 amino acids. Germline assignment: CDR1 LNHDA and CDR2 SQIVND (reference sequence). Trimming stripped 5 bases from V and 7 bases from J, with 15 bases between. DNA of the CDR3: TGTGCCAGTAGTTTACAGGGTAAGGAACAGCCCCAGCATTTT. Its translation is CASSLQGKEQPQHF. Complete variable domain (other parts from reference TRBV19 and TRBJ1-5): DGGITQSPKYLFRKEGQNVTLSCEQNLNHDAMYWYRQDPGQGLRLIYYSQIVNDFQKGDIAEGYSVSREKKESFPLTVTSAQKNPTAFYLCASSLQGKEQPQHFGDGTRLSIL.

This sequence joins TRBV28 and TRBJ1-2; unclear D gene. With 5 bases removed from V and 7 bases from J, the gap between germline ends came to 14 bases. CDR1 is MDHEN, CDR2 SYDVKM, per germline. The CDR3 totals 13 residues. The CDR3 DNA is TGTGCCAGCAGTCCCCCTTTTCAGCGTGGCTACACCTTC. Its translation is CASSPPFQRGYTF.

This chain uses TRBV5-5 with TRBJ2-3; 15 nucleotides match TRBD2. CDR1 is SGHKS and CDR2 is YYEKEE in the germline V gene (reference sequence). The CDR3 has 17 amino acids. Losses at the gene ends were 0 bases for V and 3 bases for J; bases not matched to a gene: 2. CDR3 protein: CASSLGTSGGATDTQYF. CDR3 nucleotides: TGTGCCAGCAGCTTGGGGACTAGCGGGGGGGCTACAGATACGCAGTATTTT.

The rearrangement joins TRBV7-2 to TRBJ2-5, with 7 bases aligning to TRBD2. The CDR3 covers 17 residues. Per germline, CDR1 SGHTA and CDR2 FQGNSA. V was clipped by 4 bases and J by 0 bases; unmatched bases: 11. CDR3 in amino acids: CASSYGRTSDYQETQYF. The DNA of the CDR3 is TGTGCCAGCAGCTACGGCCGGACTAGTGATTACCAAGAGACCCAGTACTTC.

This sequence joins TRBV19 and TRBJ2-7; no firm D call. The CDR3 loop spans 12 amino acids. The V and J ends lost 5 bases and 9 bases respectively, with 14 bases between them. Germline CDR1 and CDR2: LNHDA and SQIVND (reference sequence). The DNA of the CDR3 is TGTGCCAGTAGTGCCCCCGGAGTTGGGCAGTACTTC. This encodes CASSAPGVGQYF.

This clone was picked up many times. V usage is TRBV5-5 and J usage is TRBJ2-1; tentatively, D is TRBD2 (6 bases). Germline lookup yields CDR1 SGHKS and CDR2 YYEKEE (reference sequence). CDR3 length: 11 amino acids. V was cut by 1 base and J by 15 bases, with 11 bases left in between. The CDR3 DNA reads TGTGCCAGCAGCTTGAGGCGGGATCGGTTCTTC. Translating gives CASSLRRDRFF.

This clone came up many times. The V call is TRBV4-2, the J call TRBJ2-5; a possible D gene is TRBD1 (5 bases). The CDR3 extends over 14 amino acids. Germline values: CDR1 LGHNA, CDR2 YNFKEQ. Between the trimmed V and J ends, which lost 0 bases and 5 bases, there was a span of 10 bases. The CDR3 region has the DNA TGTGCCAGCAGCCAAGAGGGGCACTGGGAGACCCAGTACTTC. Translated, it gives CASSQEGHWETQYF.

The chain has TRBV2 and TRBJ2-5, with TRBD2 matching 12 bases. Germline CDR1 and CDR2: SNHLY and FYNNEI. The CDR3 runs to 16 residues. V was clipped by 3 bases and J by 2 bases; unmatched bases: 4. The CDR3 loop is CASSESLAGGQETQYF. The CDR3 coding sequence is TGTGCCAGCAGTGAGTCGCTAGCGGGGGGGCAAGAGACCCAGTACTTC.

The rearrangement joins TRBV7-3 to TRBJ2-5; 10 positions match TRBD2. The ends lost 5 bases at V and 5 bases at J; junction bases unmatched: 5. This CDR3 is 14 amino acids long. CDR1 and CDR2 (germline): SGHTA, FQGTGA. CDR3 amino acids: CASSPSGGAETQYF. The DNA for the CDR3 is TGTGCCAGCAGCCCAAGCGGGGGGGCGGAGACCCAGTACTTC.

The CDR3 region is CAWSPGLATGELFF. DNA for the CDR3: TGTGCCTGGAGCCCGGGACTAGCGACCGGGGAGCTGTTTTTT. V is TRBV30 and J is TRBJ2-2; 10 nucleotides agree with TRBD2. CDR1 is GTSNPN, CDR2 SVGIG, per germline (reference sequence). The CDR3 consists of 14 residues. With V trimmed by 3 bases and J by 5 bases, 3 bases remained unmatched.

V usage is TRBV30 and J usage is TRBJ1-6; D remains ambiguous. This CDR3 has 14 residues. With 0 bases removed from V and 7 bases from J, the gap between germline ends came to 10 bases. Germline V gives CDR1 GTSNPN, CDR2 SVGIG (reference sequence). The CDR3 DNA reads TGTGCCTGGAGTGTGGCGGGGTGGAATTCACCCCTCCACTTT. Translation: CAWSVAGWNSPLHF.

The V and J genes are TRBV5-6 and TRBJ2-1; D is unresolved. Germline CDR1 reads SGHDT; CDR2 reads YYEEEE. This CDR3 region has 12 residues. The ends were cut back, 2 bases at V and 8 bases at J, with 8 bases in the middle. The CDR3 coding sequence is TGTGCCAGCAGCTTCACGAGGTATGAGCAGTTCTTC. It yields the protein CASSFTRYEQFF. The full variable domain, completed using reference TRBV5-6 and TRBJ2-1, is DAGVTQSPTHLIKTRGQQVTLRCSPKSGHDTVSWYQQALGQGPQFIFQYYEEEERQRGNFPDRFSGHQFPNYSSELNVNALLLGDSALYLCASSFTRYEQFFGPGTRLTVL.

The genes are TRBV11-3 and TRBJ2-7; 7 bases are shared with TRBD1. V was clipped by 5 bases and J by 1 base; unmatched bases: 2. CDR1 is SGHNT, CDR2 YENEEA, per germline. The CDR3 totals 13 residues. The DNA for the CDR3 is TGTGCCAGCAGCCAGGGACAGTCCTACGAGCAGTACTTC. Translation gives CASSQGQSYEQYF.

The sample holds one count of this clone. The chain uses TRBV6-6 and TRBJ1-2, with D possibly matching TRBD1 (5 bases). V was trimmed by 3 bases and J by 8 bases, leaving 13 bases between them. This CDR3 is built from 13 residues. Germline lookup yields CDR1 MNHNY and CDR2 SVGAGI (reference sequence). CDR3 DNA sequence: TGTGCCAGCAGTTATTATGAGGGGCAGGGCTACACCTTC. Its translation is CASSYYEGQGYTF.

The V gene is TRBV19, the J gene TRBJ2-1, with D possibly TRBD2 on 6 matching bases. This CDR3 region has 13 residues. CDR1 LNHDA and CDR2 SQIVND come from the germline V gene (reference sequence). Between the trimmed V and J ends, which lost 9 bases and 9 bases, there was a span of 18 bases. CDR3 bases: TGTGCCAGCTCAACAGGCGGGGTGGTTGAGCAGTTCTTC. This gives the protein CASSTGGVVEQFF. Filled out from reference TRBV19 and TRBJ2-1, the complete variable domain reads DGGITQSPKYLFRKEGQNVTLSCEQNLNHDAMYWYRQDPGQGLRLIYYSQIVNDFQKGDIAEGYSVSREKKESFPLTVTSAQKNPTAFYLCASSTGGVVEQFFGPGTRLTVL.

This chain connects TRBV5-1 to TRBJ2-1; D is uncertain. CDR1 is SGHRS, CDR2 YFSETQ, per germline. The CDR3 runs 11 residues. V lost 2 bases and J 9 bases, leaving 6 bases between the germline ends. CDR3 region: CASSLLGEQFF. CDR3 bases: TGCGCCAGCAGCTTACTTGGTGAGCAGTTCTTC.

Concerning this clone itself: One base away lies a much larger clone, so this may be a sequencing read error. The same CDR3 also results from other DNA sequences found in this sample. The rearrangement joins TRBV7-9 to TRBJ1-1; 7 bases match TRBD1. The CDR3 covers 14 residues. With 1 base clipped from V and 2 bases from J, the junction kept 1 base outside the gene matches. Germline values: CDR1 SEHNR, CDR2 FQNEAQ (reference sequence). CDR3 DNA: TGTGCCAGCAGCTTAGGGGACAGTAACACTGAAGCTTTCTTT. It is translated as CASSLGDSNTEAFF.

This CDR3 reads CASRERGTYNEQFF. CDR3 DNA: TGTGCCAGCAGAGAGCGGGGGACCTACAATGAGCAGTTCTTC. The chain has TRBV4-2 and TRBJ2-1; 8 bases map to TRBD2. In germline, CDR1 is LGHNA, CDR2 YNFKEQ. V lost 6 bases to trimming and J lost 2 bases; unmatched junction nucleotides: 3. This CDR3 contains 14 residues.

The chain has TRBV7-9 and TRBJ1-6; maybe TRBD1 (6 bases). The CDR3 loop spans 13 amino acids. Trimming took off 6 bases at V and 10 bases at J, with 13 bases between the two ends. The germline gives CDR1 SEHNR, CDR2 FQNEAQ (reference sequence). CDR3: CASSLAGESPLHF. CDR3 bases: TGTGCCAGCAGTCTGGCAGGGGAATCACCCCTCCACTTT.

In the case of this clone: The sample contains more than one DNA sequence encoding this CDR3. V is TRBV7-9 and J is TRBJ2-1; 8 bases are shared with TRBD1. Trimming at V came to 5 bases and at J to 1 base, leaving 4 bases not matched to a gene. There are 15 residues in the CDR3. The germline V gene encodes CDR1 SEHNR and CDR2 FQNEAQ (reference sequence). CDR3 sequence reads: CASSLGQGSYNEQFF. In nucleotides, the CDR3 is TGTGCCAGCAGCCTAGGACAGGGATCCTACAATGAGCAGTTCTTC.

CDR3 in DNA: TGTGCCAGCTCACCCCTGACCGGGACCAACACTGAAGCTTTCTTT. Amino acids: CASSPLTGTNTEAFF. The V and J genes are TRBV18 and TRBJ1-1; possibly TRBD1 for D (5 bases). The CDR3 extends over 15 amino acids. Germline values: CDR1 KGHSH, CDR2 LQKENI. Trimming removed 3 bases from V and 2 bases from J, with 13 bases in between.

The chain joins TRBV6-5 to TRBJ1-1, with 9 nucleotides matching TRBD1. Germline V lookup: CDR1 MNHEY, CDR2 SVGAGI. J gave up 3 bases and V 0 bases, and 2 bases lay outside the gene matches. This CDR3 is built from 15 residues. The CDR3 is CASSYSTGGDTEAFF. The CDR3 DNA reads TGTGCCAGCAGTTACTCGACAGGGGGGGACACTGAAGCTTTCTTT.